A single sample gave rise to the 14 T cell receptor beta chains below, sequenced in a study of blood T cell repertoires in COVID-19. Profiling relied on immunoSEQ multiplex PCR, and the TCRdb table lists in-frame clones only, not all of them. The sample has about 200,000 clones; about 88% are singletons. The sequenced sample consisted of peripheral blood. Source of these receptors: a man in his fifties with COVID-19, enrolled during active disease.

The genes are TRBV19 and TRBJ2-1; 9 bases fit TRBD2. Germline-derived CDR1 and CDR2 are LNHDA and SQIVND (reference sequence). This CDR3 has 16 residues. The V gene end was trimmed by 5 bases and the J gene end by 4 bases; junction bases not matched to a gene: 9. In DNA, the CDR3 is TGTGCCAGTAGTGTCCCGGAGGCGGGAGGGTACAATGAGCAGTTCTTC. Encoded protein: CASSVPEAGGYNEQFF.

This chain connects TRBV7-3 to TRBJ2-1; TRBD2 aligns across 10 bases. The CDR3 loop spans 16 amino acids. Germline CDR1 is SGHTA and CDR2 is FQGTGA. The J segment lost 7 bases and the V segment lost 6 bases, leaving 12 bases of the junction unmatched. CDR3 protein: CASSLRTGLASNEQFF. CDR3 sequence (DNA): TGTGCCAGCAGTTTACGCACGGGACTAGCGTCTAATGAGCAGTTCTTC.

This chain links TRBV12-2 with TRBJ1-6; the table's D call, TRBD1, has no DNA check behind it. TRBV12-2 constitutes a pseudogene. CDR3 length: 16 residues. This CDR3 reads CAKVLRDRADNSPLHF. The DNA for the CDR3 is TGTGCAAAAGTTTTGAGGGACAGGGCCGATAATTCACCCCTCCACTTT.

The chain recombines TRBV7-2 with TRBJ2-2; TRBD1 matches 7 bases. This CDR3 has 14 residues. J was trimmed by 1 base and V by 7 bases; bases with no gene match: 3. The germline CDR1 and CDR2 sequences are SGHTA and FQGNSA. CDR3 sequence (DNA): TGTGCCAGCACCCGACAGGGGAACACCGGGGAGCTGTTTTTT. The encoded protein is CASTRQGNTGELFF.

The genes are TRBV5-1 and TRBJ1-6, with TRBD1 matching 8 bases. The CDR3 spans 14 residues. Losses at the gene ends were 2 bases for V and 9 bases for J; bases not matched to a gene: 4. CDR1 is SGHRS and CDR2 is YFSETQ in the germline V gene. Here the CDR3 reads CASSFGTGSSPLHF. CDR3 nucleotide sequence: TGCGCCAGCAGCTTCGGGACAGGAAGTTCACCCCTCCACTTT.

The genes are TRBV5-1 and TRBJ2-2; 7 bases are a match to TRBD1. The V gene end was trimmed by 1 base and the J gene end by 5 bases; junction bases not matched to a gene: 5. CDR3 size: 15 residues. Germline V gene data show CDR1 as SGHRS and CDR2 as YFSETQ. CDR3 sequence (DNA): TGCGCCAGCAGCTTGCTGTCAGGGGGAACCGGGGAGCTGTTTTTT. Amino acids: CASSLLSGGTGELFF.

The chain carries TRBV7-9 and TRBJ1-2; no definite D call. The CDR3 sequence is 14 residues long. Germline V gene sequence: CDR1 SEHNR, CDR2 FQNEAQ (reference sequence). The V end lost 3 bases, the J end lost 2 bases, and 10 bases lay between the germline ends. CDR3 residues: CASSFPGLNYGYTF. CDR3 nucleotide sequence: TGTGCCAGCAGCTTCCCGGGTCTAAACTATGGCTACACCTTC.

CDR3 protein: CASSQDLAGGTTDTQYF. In DNA form, the CDR3 reads TGCGCCAGCAGCCAAGATTTAGCGGGGGGCACCACAGATACGCAGTATTTT. The J gene is TRBJ2-3, the V gene TRBV4-3; 10 positions match TRBD2. The V gene end was trimmed by 0 bases and the J gene end by 2 bases; junction bases not matched to a gene: 5. This CDR3 spans 17 amino acids. Germline V gives CDR1 LGHNA, CDR2 YSLEER.

The rearrangement joins TRBV16 to TRBJ1-5, with 7 bases identical to TRBD1. Germline V gene sequence: CDR1 KGHSY, CDR2 FQNENV. The CDR3 sequence is 13 residues long. Trimming removed 3 bases from V and 11 bases from J; junction bases left unmatched: 7. CDR3 sequence reads: CASSQGQSRAQHF. CDR3 bases: TGTGCCAGCAGCCAGGGACAGTCAAGGGCCCAGCATTTT. The full variable domain, completed using reference TRBV16 and TRBJ1-5, is GEEVAQTPKHLVRGEGQKAKLYCAPIKGHSYVFWYQQVLKNEFKFLISFQNENVFDETGMPKERFSAKCLPNSPCSLEIQATKLEDSAVYFCASSQGQSRAQHFGDGTRLSIL.

The V gene is TRBV19, the J gene TRBJ1-5; D unclear. Trimming took 7 bases from V and 6 from J, leaving 16 bases between them. Germline-derived CDR1 and CDR2 are LNHDA and SQIVND (reference sequence). The CDR3 totals 14 residues. The CDR3 here is CASTNDERVQPQHF. The CDR3 DNA follows: TGTGCCAGTACCAATGATGAGAGGGTTCAGCCCCAGCATTTT.

The chain uses TRBV10-1 and TRBJ2-7; D might be TRBD2 (5 bases). Germline CDR1 reads WNHNN; CDR2 reads SYGVQD (reference sequence). V was cut by 6 bases and J by 3 bases, with 12 bases left in between. CDR3 length: 13 amino acids. The CDR3 spells CASRGSGSYEQYF. The CDR3 bases are TGCGCCAGCAGGGGTTCGGGGAGCTACGAGCAGTACTTC.

The V gene is TRBV11-1, the J gene TRBJ1-1; a possible D gene is TRBD1 (6 bases). Germline lookup yields CDR1 SGHAT and CDR2 FQDESV (reference sequence). The germline V and J ends were trimmed by 5 bases and 3 bases, with 10 bases remaining between them. The CDR3 length is 13 residues. The CDR3 loop reads CASSPNRDTEAFF. CDR3 nucleotide sequence: TGTGCCAGCAGCCCGAACAGGGACACTGAAGCTTTCTTT.

The CDR3 DNA is TGTGCCAGTGGGAGACAGGGGAGCTCCTACGAGCAGTACTTC. Its protein product is CASGRQGSSYEQYF. The rearrangement joins TRBV19 to TRBJ2-7; TRBD1 aligns across 8 bases. V dropped 8 bases and J dropped 0; count of bases not matched to a gene: 6. The CDR3 covers 14 residues. Germline V gene lookup returns CDR1 LNHDA and CDR2 SQIVND (reference sequence).

The gene calls are TRBV6-5 and TRBJ2-5, with D perhaps matching TRBD1 (6 bases). CDR1 is MNHEY, CDR2 SVGAGI, per germline. The CDR3 sequence is 12 residues long. Trimming removed 2 bases at V and 5 bases at J, with 6 bases between. The CDR3 DNA sequence: TGTGCCAGCAGTTACAGGGGGGAGACCCAGTACTTC. It specifies CASSYRGETQYF.